The rows below give T cell receptor beta chains drawn from one sample of a study of blood T cell repertoires in COVID-19. Assay used: immunoSEQ multiplex PCR; TCRdb lists only in-frame clones, some missing. The sample lists roughly 500,000 clones, approximately 91% occurring once. Sequenced material: PBMCs or T cells enriched from blood (not recorded which). The receptors shown here come from a woman aged 60-70 years who had recovered from COVID-19. CDR3s include the opening cysteine and the closing phenylalanine or tryptophan. A D gene is named only where the DNA matches it firmly. A row's size may be missing; if present it is once, few, many or a size class.

v_gene: TRBV2
abundance: NA
j_gene: TRBJ1-4
d_gene: TRBD1
CDR3nt: TGTGCCAGCAGTCAAGGGGCGACAGGGAAGGAAAAACTGTTTTTT
CDR3aa: CASSQGATGKEKLFF

v_gene: TRBV15
abundance: NA
j_gene: TRBJ2-3
d_gene: NA
CDR3nt: TGTGCCACCAGCAGAAGGACAGGAAGCGGGACAGATACGCAGTATTTT
CDR3aa: CATSRRTGSGTDTQYF

v_gene: TRBV23-1
abundance: once
j_gene: TRBJ1-1
d_gene: TRBD1
CDR3nt: TGCGCCAGCAGTCGAAACCGGAAGGACAGGGGGCCGACTGAAGCTTTCTTT
CDR3aa: CASSRNRKDRGPTEAFF

v_gene: TRBV3-1/TRBV3-2
abundance: NA
j_gene: TRBJ1-2
d_gene: NA
CDR3nt: TGTGCCAGCAGCCATGGTCAGGTGTACACCTTC
CDR3aa: CASSHGQVYTF

v_gene: TRBV29-1
abundance: once
j_gene: TRBJ1-3
d_gene: TRBD1
CDR3nt: TGCAGCGTTCCTACAGGGGGTCGATACCTTCCTGGAAACACCATATATTTT
CDR3aa: CSVPTGGRYLPGNTIYF

v_gene: TRBV19
abundance: NA
j_gene: TRBJ1-1
d_gene: NA
CDR3nt: TGTGCCAGTAGTATAGCGGGGTTGGGGAACACTGAAGCTTTCTTT
CDR3aa: CASSIAGLGNTEAFF

v_gene: TRBV19
abundance: NA
j_gene: TRBJ1-2
d_gene: NA
CDR3nt: TGTGCCAGTATGAGAAGGGAGGGGTATGGCTACACCTTC
CDR3aa: CASMRREGYGYTF

v_gene: TRBV13
abundance: few
j_gene: TRBJ1-3
d_gene: NA
CDR3nt: TGTGCCAGCAGCGTGGGACACACCGTGAACACCATATATTTT
CDR3aa: CASSVGHTVNTIYF

v_gene: TRBV5-8
abundance: NA
j_gene: TRBJ1-5
d_gene: TRBD1
CDR3nt: TGTGCCAGCAGCCTGGACAGGGCTAGCAATCAGCCCCAGCATTTT
CDR3aa: CASSLDRASNQPQHF

v_gene: TRBV3-1/TRBV3-2
abundance: NA
j_gene: TRBJ2-7
d_gene: NA
CDR3nt: TGTGCCAGCAGCCGGACCGGGGTCTCCTACGAGCAGTACTTC
CDR3aa: CASSRTGVSYEQYF

v_gene: TRBV6-5
abundance: NA
j_gene: TRBJ1-3
d_gene: NA
CDR3nt: TGTGCCAGCAGGGAGGACAGTGACTCTGGAAACACCATATATTTT
CDR3aa: CASREDSDSGNTIYF

v_gene: TRBV27
abundance: NA
j_gene: TRBJ1-2
d_gene: TRBD1
CDR3nt: TGTGCCAGCAGTTCCTGGGACAGCCCCCGCTATGGCTACACCTTC
CDR3aa: CASSSWDSPRYGYTF

v_gene: TRBV28
abundance: NA
j_gene: TRBJ2-3
d_gene: TRBD1
CDR3nt: TGTGCCAGCAGTTCCTCCGGACAGGGTCTAAGAGATACGCAGTATTTT
CDR3aa: CASSSSGQGLRDTQYF

v_gene: TRBV24-1
abundance: NA
j_gene: TRBJ2-3
d_gene: TRBD2
CDR3nt: TGTGCCACCAGCTACGGGGGGGCAGATACGCAGTATTTT
CDR3aa: CATSYGGADTQYF

v_gene: TRBV29-1
abundance: NA
j_gene: TRBJ2-4
d_gene: TRBD1
CDR3nt: TGCAGCGTCTCAACCGGGACAGCCAACATTCAGTACTTC
CDR3aa: CSVSTGTANIQYF

v_gene: TRBV2
abundance: few
j_gene: TRBJ2-2
d_gene: NA
CDR3nt: TGTGCCAGCAGTGGTCAGGTGAACACCGGGGAGCTGTTTTTT
CDR3aa: CASSGQVNTGELFF

v_gene: TRBV12-3/TRBV12-4
abundance: NA
j_gene: TRBJ1-5
d_gene: NA
CDR3nt: TGTGCCAGCAGTTCCACAATAAATCAGCCCCAGCATTTT
CDR3aa: CASSSTINQPQHF

v_gene: TRBV2
abundance: NA
j_gene: TRBJ1-1
d_gene: NA
CDR3nt: TGTGCCAGCAGTGTGGGAGGTCCTTACACTGAAGCTTTCTTT
CDR3aa: CASSVGGPYTEAFF

v_gene: TRBV27
abundance: NA
j_gene: TRBJ1-2
d_gene: NA
CDR3nt: TGTGCCAGCAGTTTATCCGGGAGTCAGGGCTACACCTTC
CDR3aa: CASSLSGSQGYTF

v_gene: TRBV4-1
abundance: few
j_gene: TRBJ1-5
d_gene: NA
CDR3nt: TGCGCCAGCAGCCGTCAGGGGCATCAGCCCCAGCATTTT
CDR3aa: CASSRQGHQPQHF